What follows are 2 T cell receptor beta chains derived from one specimen sequenced in a study of post-analysis software for immune sequencing data. What these receptors recognize is not known. The study, taken as a whole, reports: Several TRBV segments, TRBV5-6, TRBV5-1 and TRBV20-1 among them, were found more frequent in patients than controls.

Presence of unique molecular identifiers characterized the TCR beta cDNA libraries. TCRdb called the PCR reads again in MiXCR, with one record for every CDR3 protein. The sample has more than 450,000 distinct CDR3 sequences, around 47% seen once. Sequenced input: blood. These receptors came from a girl aged 5-17 years with multiple sclerosis.

This clonotype turned up a few times. The chain is built from TRBV6-5 and TRBJ2-6; D call uncertain. Germline CDR1 is MNHEY and CDR2 is SVGAGI. The CDR3 loop spans 14 amino acids. Trimming removed 6 bases at V and 4 bases at J, with 10 bases between. The CDR3 coding sequence is TGTGCCAGCAGGCCCCAAGTGGGGGCCAACGTCCTGACTTTC. Translating gives CASRPQVGANVLTF.

CDR3 bases: TGTGCCTGTCCGGGGCCTACTAACTATGGCTACACCTTC. Protein product: CACPGPTNYGYTF. This rearrangement joins TRBV30 to TRBJ1-2, with a possible D match to TRBD1 (5 bases). The V end lost 6 bases, the J end lost 0 bases, and 11 bases lay between the germline ends. From germline, CDR1 is GTSNPN and CDR2 SVGIG (reference sequence). The CDR3 has 13 amino acids.